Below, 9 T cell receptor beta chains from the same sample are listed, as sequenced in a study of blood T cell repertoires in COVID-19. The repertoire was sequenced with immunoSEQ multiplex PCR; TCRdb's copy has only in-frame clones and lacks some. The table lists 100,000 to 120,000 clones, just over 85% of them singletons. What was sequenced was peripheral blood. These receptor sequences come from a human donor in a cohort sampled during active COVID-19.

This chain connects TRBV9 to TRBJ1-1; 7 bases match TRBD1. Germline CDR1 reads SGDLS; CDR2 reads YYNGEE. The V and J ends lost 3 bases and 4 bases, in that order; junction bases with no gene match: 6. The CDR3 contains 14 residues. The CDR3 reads CASSAVDRATEAFF. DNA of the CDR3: TGTGCCAGCAGCGCCGTTGACAGGGCCACTGAAGCTTTCTTT.

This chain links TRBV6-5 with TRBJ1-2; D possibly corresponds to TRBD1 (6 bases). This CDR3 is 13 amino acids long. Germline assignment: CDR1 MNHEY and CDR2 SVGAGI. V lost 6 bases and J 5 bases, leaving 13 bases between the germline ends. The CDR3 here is CASRPTGFYGYTF. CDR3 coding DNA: TGTGCCAGCAGACCCACAGGGTTTTATGGCTACACCTTC.

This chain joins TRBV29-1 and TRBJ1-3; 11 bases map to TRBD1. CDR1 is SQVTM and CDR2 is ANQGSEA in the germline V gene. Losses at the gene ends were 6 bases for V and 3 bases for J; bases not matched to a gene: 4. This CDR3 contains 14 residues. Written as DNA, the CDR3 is TGCAGCGTCGGACAGGGGGCTAATGGAAACACCATATATTTT. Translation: CSVGQGANGNTIYF.

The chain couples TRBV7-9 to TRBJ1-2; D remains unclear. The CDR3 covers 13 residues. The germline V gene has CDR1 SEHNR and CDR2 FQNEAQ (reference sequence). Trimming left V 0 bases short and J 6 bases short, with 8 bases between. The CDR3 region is CASSLALTDGYTF. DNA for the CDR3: TGTGCCAGCAGCTTAGCGTTAACGGATGGCTACACCTTC. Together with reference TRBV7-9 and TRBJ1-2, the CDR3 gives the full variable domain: DTGVSQNPRHKITKRGQNVTFRCDPISEHNRLYWYRQTLGQGPEFLTYFQNEAQLEKSRLLSDRFSAERPKGSFSTLEIQRTEQGDSAMYLCASSLALTDGYTFGSGTRLTVV.

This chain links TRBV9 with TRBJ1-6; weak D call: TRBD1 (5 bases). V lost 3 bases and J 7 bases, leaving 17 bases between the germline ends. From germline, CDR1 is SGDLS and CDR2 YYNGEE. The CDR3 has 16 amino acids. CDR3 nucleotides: TGTGCCAGCAGCGCCATGTCGGGGGTTACGAATTCACCCCTCCACTTT. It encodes CASSAMSGVTNSPLHF.

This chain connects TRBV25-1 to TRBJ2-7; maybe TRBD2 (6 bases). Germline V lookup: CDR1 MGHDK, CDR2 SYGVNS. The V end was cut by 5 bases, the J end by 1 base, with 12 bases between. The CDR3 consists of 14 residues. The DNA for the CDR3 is TGTGCCAGCAGTCCCCCTGCGGGATCCTACGAGCAGTACTTC. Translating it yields CASSPPAGSYEQYF.

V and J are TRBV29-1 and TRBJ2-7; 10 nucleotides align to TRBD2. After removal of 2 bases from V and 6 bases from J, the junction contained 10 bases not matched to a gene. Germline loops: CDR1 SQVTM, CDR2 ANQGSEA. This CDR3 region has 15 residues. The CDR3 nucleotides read TGCAGCGTTGAATTCGTCCTAGCGGGAGTCGGCGAGCAGTACTTC. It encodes CSVEFVLAGVGEQYF.

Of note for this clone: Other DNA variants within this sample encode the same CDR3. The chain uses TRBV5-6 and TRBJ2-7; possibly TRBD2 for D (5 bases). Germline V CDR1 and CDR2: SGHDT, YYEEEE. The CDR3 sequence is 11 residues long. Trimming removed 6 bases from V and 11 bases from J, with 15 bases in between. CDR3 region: CASTRGRGEYF. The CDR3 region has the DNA TGTGCCAGCACCCGGGGTCGTGGGGAGTACTTC.

The CDR3 protein is CASSLARSSTDTQYF. The CDR3 region has the DNA TGTGCCAGCAGCTTAGCGCGGTCTAGCACAGATACGCAGTATTTT. The chain couples TRBV13 to TRBJ2-3; D remains ambiguous. CDR1 and CDR2 (germline): PRHDT, FYEKMQ (reference sequence). The CDR3 has 15 amino acids. V lost 1 base and J 0 bases, leaving 8 bases between the germline ends.